This T cell receptor beta chain is from a study of T-cell memory formation after mild COVID-19. The overall study: Among the donors, TCR clusters were largely specific to each donor.

Study results and caveats: Some clones that responded turned up in pre-infection memory, which suggests that cross-reactive memory joined in. For contracting clones, CD4+ ones sat mainly in CM and EM, CD8+ in EMRA.

TCR alpha and TCR beta cDNA libraries carrying sample barcodes and UMIs were produced by 5'RACE using constant-segment primers. TCRdb recomputed calls from the 5' RACE reads with MiXCR, one row per CDR3 protein. Here the sample spans just under 150,000 distinct CDR3 sequences, about a fifth being singletons. On this clonotype itself: Its antigen is not identified.

This CDR3 has 18 amino acids. V was clipped by 1 base and J by 9 bases, with 22 bases between them. From germline, CDR1 is LGHNA and CDR2 YNFKEQ. The sequence derives from an adult woman who had mild COVID-19 (a few samples of this study predate the infection). Cell type and time point are not known. The V call is TRBV4-2, the J call TRBJ1-6; D may be TRBD1 (5 bases). Sequencing used PBMCs or a T cell subset sorted from them (not recorded which). The CDR3 reads CASSQAAIGGTHSSPLHF. CDR3 nucleotide sequence: TGTGCCAGCAGCCAAGCCGCCATCGGTGGGACCCACAGTTCACCCCTCCACTTT.